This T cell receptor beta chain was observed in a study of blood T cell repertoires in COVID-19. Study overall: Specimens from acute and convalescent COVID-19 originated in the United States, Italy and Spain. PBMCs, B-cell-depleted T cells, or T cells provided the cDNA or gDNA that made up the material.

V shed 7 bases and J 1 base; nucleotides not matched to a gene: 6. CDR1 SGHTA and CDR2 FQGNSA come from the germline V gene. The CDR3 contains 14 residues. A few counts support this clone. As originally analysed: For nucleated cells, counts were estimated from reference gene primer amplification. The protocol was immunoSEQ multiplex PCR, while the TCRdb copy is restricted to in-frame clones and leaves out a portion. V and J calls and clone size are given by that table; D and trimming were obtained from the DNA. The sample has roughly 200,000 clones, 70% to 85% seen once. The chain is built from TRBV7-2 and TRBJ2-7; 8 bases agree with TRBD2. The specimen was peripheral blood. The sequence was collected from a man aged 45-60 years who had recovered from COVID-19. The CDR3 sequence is CASKSTSGSYEQYF. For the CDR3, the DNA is TGTGCCAGCAAGTCAACTAGCGGATCCTACGAGCAGTACTTC.